This T cell receptor (beta chain) originates from a study of T cells in localized non-small cell lung cancer. For this clone: The antigen remains undetermined.

Clones were read by immunoSEQ multiplex PCR, and TCRdb kept only the in-frame ones, dropping some. The sample yields fewer than 40,000 clones, roughly 87% seen once. General study results and limits: Median detection of top 100 tumor clones in adjacent lung was around 59 clones.

This TCR came from a woman aged 40-75 years with stage III lung adenocarcinoma. Sequenced material: peripheral blood mononuclear cells, taken before any cancer treatment.

CDR3 sequence: CASSRTSGSETQYF. For the CDR3, the DNA is TGTGCCAGCAGTCGGACTAGCGGGTCAGAGACCCAGTACTTC. This rearrangement joins TRBV6-5 to TRBJ2-5, with 11 nucleotides matching TRBD2. Germline trimming cut 5 bases from V and 4 bases from J; bases unmatched to any gene: 3. Germline V gives CDR1 MNHEY, CDR2 SVGAGI. The CDR3 consists of 14 residues.